One sample yielded the 29 T cell receptor beta chains listed below, sequenced in a study of blood T cell repertoires in COVID-19. Sequencing was performed with immunoSEQ multiplex PCR; in TCRdb, only in-frame clones are kept and a portion is missing. The sample carries about 190,000 clones, about 81% recorded once. Sequencing was performed on peripheral blood. The receptors shown here come from a woman of 80 years or more with COVID-19, enrolled during active disease.

The chain employs TRBV2 and TRBJ2-7; 8 bases are a match to TRBD1. The CDR3 runs to 12 residues. V lost 6 bases to trimming and J lost 2 bases; unmatched junction nucleotides: 0. Looked up from germline, CDR1 is SNHLY and CDR2 is FYNNEI. For the CDR3, the DNA is TGTGCCAGCAGGACAGGGGCCTACGAGCAGTACTTC. It encodes CASRTGAYEQYF.

The chain is built from TRBV5-8 and TRBJ1-2, with D hard to call. This CDR3 has 12 amino acids. Germline V CDR1 and CDR2: SGHTS, YDEGEE. Trimming removed 0 bases from V and 4 bases from J, with 4 bases in between. CDR3 sequence: CASSLAVYGYTF. The CDR3 bases are TGTGCCAGCAGCTTGGCGGTCTATGGCTACACCTTC.

A single count supports this clone. The rearrangement links TRBV6-1 to TRBJ2-3; tentative D call: TRBD2 (6 bases). Germline assignment: CDR1 MNHNS and CDR2 SASEGT. V dropped 1 base and J dropped 4 bases, with 15 bases sitting between them. The CDR3 sequence is 16 residues long. The DNA of the CDR3 is TGTGCCAGCAGTGAAGGCCCTTGGCGGGGATCAGATACGCAGTATTTT. Its translation is CASSEGPWRGSDTQYF.

In its sample, this clone was seen a few times. V is TRBV6-6 and J is TRBJ2-7; 12 nucleotides match TRBD1. This CDR3 spans 14 amino acids. CDR1 is MNHNY, CDR2 SVGAGI, per germline (reference sequence). J was trimmed by 4 bases and V by 6 bases; bases with no gene match: 4. The CDR3 sequence is CASSGTGGPYEQYF. Written as DNA, the CDR3 is TGTGCCAGCAGCGGGACAGGGGGCCCATACGAGCAGTACTTC.

The CDR3 coding sequence is TGTGCCATCAGCCCTGGACTAGCGGGACCGCCCTACGAGCAGTACTTC. Residues: CAISPGLAGPPYEQYF. The V and J genes are TRBV10-3 and TRBJ2-7; 12 positions match TRBD2. Germline CDR1 ENHRY, CDR2 SYGVKD. This CDR3 has 16 residues. The V segment lost 6 bases and the J segment 2 bases; nucleotides outside the gene matches: 8.

The DNA for the CDR3 is TGTGCCAGCAGCTTAGTCGGGGGGGGAGGTTACGAGCAGTACTTC. Its translation is CASSLVGGGGYEQYF. The chain joins TRBV7-8 to TRBJ2-7, with TRBD2 matching 8 bases. The V gene end was trimmed by 1 base and the J gene end by 4 bases; junction bases not matched to a gene: 6. This CDR3 has 15 residues. CDR1 is SGHVS and CDR2 is FQNEAQ in the germline V gene.

This chain's CDR3 is CASSQAPILSYNEQFF. The CDR3 DNA is TGTGCCAGCAGCCAAGCACCAATCCTATCCTACAATGAGCAGTTCTTC. This chain uses TRBV3-1 (or the pseudogene TRBV3-2) with TRBJ2-1; no reliable D call. Germline CDR1 is LGHDT and CDR2 is YNNKEL (reference sequence). V was cut by 1 base and J by 1 base, with 11 bases left in between. This CDR3 spans 16 amino acids.

This sequence joins TRBV7-2 and TRBJ2-1; 9 bases agree with TRBD2. V was pared by 4 bases and J by 5 bases, with 6 bases of the junction left unmatched. The CDR3 is 15 amino acids. Germline CDR1 SGHTA, CDR2 FQGNSA. The CDR3 loop is CASSYGLAPNNEQFF. The CDR3 DNA sequence: TGTGCCAGCAGCTATGGACTAGCGCCTAACAATGAGCAGTTCTTC. Combining the CDR3 with reference TRBV7-2 and TRBJ2-1 gives the whole variable domain GAGVSQSPSNKVTEKGKDVELRCDPISGHTALYWYRQSLGQGLEFLIYFQGNSAPDKSGLPSDRFSAERTGGSVSTLTIQRTQQEDSAVYLCASSYGLAPNNEQFFGPGTRLTVL.

The chain employs TRBV19 and TRBJ2-5; 8 bases fit TRBD2. V was pared by 2 bases and J by 1 base, with 6 bases of the junction left unmatched. The CDR3 totals 16 residues. CDR1 is LNHDA, CDR2 SQIVND, per germline (reference sequence). Here the CDR3 DNA reads TGTGCCAGTAGTATATCCAGCGGGGGCCGCCAAGAGACCCAGTACTTC. It codes for CASSISSGGRQETQYF.

In nucleotides, the CDR3 is TGCGCCAGCAGCTTGGAGCTCGGACTAGCGGGAGCTCCCGAGCAGTACTTC. Amino acid sequence: CASSLELGLAGAPEQYF. The chain joins TRBV5-1 to TRBJ2-7, with 13 bases matching TRBD2. The ends lost 0 bases at V and 6 bases at J; junction bases unmatched: 9. Germline CDR1 SGHRS, CDR2 YFSETQ. The CDR3 has 17 residues.

V usage is TRBV10-3 and J usage is TRBJ2-2, with TRBD1 matching over 8 bases. CDR3 length: 13 residues. The J segment lost 2 bases and the V segment lost 10 bases, leaving 3 bases of the junction unmatched. In germline, CDR1 is ENHRY, CDR2 SYGVKD. The CDR3 DNA is TGTGCCACGGACAGGGACAACACCGGGGAGCTGTTTTTT. It translates to CATDRDNTGELFF.

This clone was detected once. The V call is TRBV7-8, the J call TRBJ2-5; 15 bases map to TRBD2. Germline V gives CDR1 SGHVS, CDR2 FQNEAQ. V gave up 5 bases and J gave up 2 bases; unmatched junction bases: 9. This CDR3 is built from 18 residues. Written as DNA, the CDR3 is TGTGCCAGCAGCCGTGGACTAGCGGGAGGGCCGCTTCAAGAGACCCAGTACTTC. Translating gives CASSRGLAGGPLQETQYF.

Note on this clone: Because it lacks the conserved phenylalanine or tryptophan at the end, this CDR3 is likely a read error. Because the CDR3's place on the DNA is in doubt, the DNA is left out and the CDR3 is given as listed by TCRdb. The gene calls are TRBV21-1 and TRBJ2-7; the table's D gene call, TRBD2, was not cross checked with the DNA. TRBV21-1 is given as a pseudogene. The CDR3 numbers 11 amino acids, ends counted. The CDR3 loop is CASSRGLAGAI.

This clone turned up a few times. The chain is built from TRBV10-3 and TRBJ1-2; 8 bases line up with TRBD1. The CDR3 runs to 15 residues. Trimming cost V 6 bases and J 1 base; bases outside gene matches: 7. CDR1 and CDR2 from the germline V gene are ENHRY and SYGVKD. The CDR3 DNA is TGTGCCATCAGCCTAAACAGGGGGGGTAACTATGGCTACACCTTC. Protein product: CAISLNRGGNYGYTF.

The chain uses TRBV2 and TRBJ2-7; 7 bases align to TRBD2. The V gene's germline CDR1 is SNHLY and CDR2 FYNNEI. The CDR3 is 17 amino acids. The ends lost 0 bases at V and 0 bases at J; junction bases unmatched: 8. The CDR3 here is CASSEALLAGDSYEQYF. CDR3 sequence (DNA): TGTGCCAGCAGTGAAGCGCTTCTTGCGGGGGACTCCTACGAGCAGTACTTC.

The chain uses TRBV29-1 and TRBJ2-4; 8 nucleotides match TRBD1. Trimming removed 5 bases from V and 8 bases from J; junction bases left unmatched: 11. The CDR3 totals 14 residues. Germline CDR1 is SQVTM and CDR2 is ANQGSEA. As DNA, the CDR3 is TGCAGCGTTCGACAGGGGCCTTCTAAGGACATTCAGTACTTC. Translated, it gives CSVRQGPSKDIQYF.

CDR3 loop: CASSLVRGRDEKLFF. The CDR3 DNA is TGTGCCAGCAGCCTCGTTAGGGGGCGGGATGAAAAACTGTTTTTT. The J gene is TRBJ1-4, the V gene TRBV14; 7 bases match TRBD1. Germline trimming cut 4 bases from V and 6 bases from J; bases unmatched to any gene: 8. Germline V CDR1 and CDR2: SGHDN, FVKESK. The CDR3 length is 15 residues.

The chain combines TRBV12-3 or TRBV12-4 with TRBJ1-2; perhaps TRBD1 as D (5 bases). The CDR3 is 11 amino acids. V was shortened by 10 bases and J by 5 bases, with 11 bases between the two germline ends. The CDR3 protein is CAIATGYGYTF. CDR3 coding DNA: TGTGCCATTGCAACAGGTTATGGCTACACCTTC.

This clone appeared a single time. V gene TRBV28 combines with J gene TRBJ1-1, with 9 bases matching TRBD1. CDR1 is MDHEN and CDR2 is SYDVKM in the germline V gene. Trimming took 7 bases from V and 11 from J; bases not matched to a gene: 5. This CDR3 spans 11 amino acids. CDR3 loop: CASTRDRAAFF. CDR3 bases: TGTGCCAGCACCCGGGACAGGGCTGCTTTCTTT.

The J gene is TRBJ2-7, the V gene TRBV18; the match to TRBD1 covers 7 bases. The CDR3 is 14 residues long. With 1 base clipped from V and 3 bases from J, the junction kept 3 bases outside the gene matches. Germline V gene data show CDR1 as KGHSH and CDR2 as LQKENI. CDR3 amino acids: CASSPRDSGYEQYF. The CDR3 bases are TGTGCCAGCTCACCACGGGACAGTGGCTACGAGCAGTACTTC. The full variable domain, in which reference TRBV18 and TRBJ2-7 provide the parts outside the CDR3, is NAGVMQNPRHLVRRRGQEARLRCSPMKGHSHVYWYRQLPEEGLKFMVYLQKENIIDESGMPKERFSAEFPKEGPSILRIQQVVRGDSAAYFCASSPRDSGYEQYFGPGTRLTVT.

Points on this clone: The sample contains more than one DNA sequence encoding this CDR3. The chain uses TRBV5-1 and TRBJ2-3, with D possibly being TRBD2 (7 bases). This CDR3 contains 14 residues. The germline CDR1 and CDR2 sequences are SGHRS and YFSETQ. Trimming took 3 bases from V and 2 from J, leaving 10 bases between them. CDR3 sequence (DNA): TGCGCCAGCAGCTCCGGGGGGCCCACAGATACGCAGTATTTT. It translates to CASSSGGPTDTQYF.

This clone was observed a few times. The chain couples TRBV27 to TRBJ2-5; D possibly corresponds to TRBD2 (6 bases). CDR3 length equals 14 residues. Trimming left V 5 bases short and J 0 bases short, with 10 bases between. Germline-derived CDR1 and CDR2 are MNHEY and SMNVEV (reference sequence). CDR3 region: CASSPRDYQETQYF. The CDR3 region has the DNA TGTGCCAGCAGTCCCCGGGACTACCAAGAGACCCAGTACTTC.

The chain recombines TRBV6-5 with TRBJ1-1; TRBD1 agrees at 7 bases. From germline, CDR1 is MNHEY and CDR2 SVGAGI. This CDR3 contains 13 residues. Unmatched junction bases numbered 4, after V lost 5 bases and J lost 4 bases. Here the CDR3 reads CASSRDSGTEAFF. The CDR3 DNA is TGTGCCAGCAGTCGGGACAGCGGCACTGAAGCTTTCTTT.

V and J are TRBV18 and TRBJ2-7; 7 nucleotides align to TRBD2. The CDR3 covers 15 residues. The germline V gene has CDR1 KGHSH and CDR2 LQKENI. J gave up 2 bases and V 1 base, and 5 bases lay outside the gene matches. The CDR3 is CASSPRSAGAYEQYF. CDR3 coding DNA: TGTGCCAGCTCACCACGTTCGGCGGGAGCCTACGAGCAGTACTTC.

A single count supports this clone. J is TRBJ2-3 and V is TRBV19, with 7 positions matching TRBD1. V lost 4 bases and J lost 2; bases outside the gene matches: 3. CDR1 is LNHDA, CDR2 SQIVND, per germline (reference sequence). This CDR3 contains 14 residues. The CDR3 coding sequence is TGTGCCAGTAGTAGACAGGGCTCCACAGATACGCAGTATTTT. This sequence encodes CASSRQGSTDTQYF. Drawing the rest from reference TRBV19 and TRBJ2-3, the complete variable domain is DGGITQSPKYLFRKEGQNVTLSCEQNLNHDAMYWYRQDPGQGLRLIYYSQIVNDFQKGDIAEGYSVSREKKESFPLTVTSAQKNPTAFYLCASSRQGSTDTQYFGPGTRLTVL.

The chain is built from TRBV7-2 and TRBJ1-2; 7 bases fit TRBD1. V dropped 3 bases and J dropped 3; count of bases not matched to a gene: 7. This CDR3 has 15 amino acids. Germline CDR1 SGHTA, CDR2 FQGNSA. The CDR3 protein is CASSFKGQVDYGYTF. The CDR3 nucleotides are TGTGCCAGCAGCTTTAAAGGACAGGTAGACTATGGCTACACCTTC.

The chain joins TRBV19 to TRBJ2-1; D may be TRBD1 (6 bases). The CDR3 spans 12 residues. Trimming shortened V by 6 bases and J by 9 bases, and 12 bases separated the two germline ends. From germline, CDR1 is LNHDA and CDR2 SQIVND (reference sequence). Written as DNA, the CDR3 is TGTGCCAGTAGATCGACAGGTCCTGAGCAGTTCTTC. Amino acid sequence: CASRSTGPEQFF.

The chain uses TRBV24-1 and TRBJ2-5, with 8 bases matching TRBD2. After removal of 3 bases from V and 2 bases from J, the junction contained 10 bases not matched to a gene. The length of the CDR3 is 17 residues. CDR1 is KGHDR and CDR2 is SFDVKD in the germline V gene. This CDR3 is CATSDARGGNHQETQYF. In nucleotides, the CDR3 is TGTGCCACCAGTGATGCCCGGGGGGGGAACCATCAAGAGACCCAGTACTTC.

The V call is TRBV19, the J call TRBJ2-1, with 13 nucleotides matching TRBD2. V dropped 1 base and J dropped 6; count of bases not matched to a gene: 0. CDR3 length: 15 residues. Germline lookup yields CDR1 LNHDA and CDR2 SQIVND (reference sequence). CDR3 residues: CASSIGTSGSNEQFF. The CDR3 bases are TGTGCCAGTAGTATAGGGACTAGCGGGAGCAATGAGCAGTTCTTC.